This T cell receptor (beta chain) was sequenced for a study of regulatory T cells in long-lasting Graves disease (dated by TCRdb to the early 2020s). Notes on the research overall: Newly diagnosed Graves' disease patients had taken antithyroid drugs for less than 3 months. TCR sequencing covered some 13 persistent and roughly 20 newly diagnosed Graves' disease patients, about 35 samples in total. This study used TCR sequencing and RNA sequencing of peripheral blood to compare persistent Graves' disease patients against newly diagnosed Graves' disease patients. The study was conducted in China and was registered as a clinical trial. Results the study describes overall, beyond this receptor: The small sample size was acknowledged by the authors as a limitation that may reduce accuracy. Only the TCR beta chain was sequenced and analyzed. A larger number of public clonotypes was shared among persistent patients (about 2,700) than among newly diagnosed patients (more than 850). Lower TCR Shannon entropy and fewer highly expanded clones were observed in persistent Graves' disease patients than in newly diagnosed patients, which suggested clonal expansion. Peripheral blood alone was examined, since thyroid tissue, which constituted the primary lesion, could not be accessed.

In regard to this clonotype: Its antigen target is currently unknown. Per-nucleotide qualities are absent, and no much larger clonotype sits a single base away.

Receptor amplification or capture employed multiplex PCR. The sequencing machine was an Illumina HiSeq 4000. TCR beta libraries were built with iRepertoire HTBI primers and Arm-PCR amplification of CDR3 regions. Before sequencing, the PCR products went through gel purification. The study's own analysis went as follows. Across samples, some 62 TRBV and roughly 13 TRBJ segments were identified and used for gene usage analysis of CDR3 amino acid clonotypes. Filtered high-quality paired reads were merged into contigs using COPE and FqMerger. BLAST was used to align contigs to the IMGT TRBV, TRBD and TRBJ reference genes, and CDR3 was defined following IMGT. Highly expanded clones were defined as clonotypes with a frequency above 0.1%. Shannon entropy was used to measure repertoire diversity, and the Gini coefficient was used to measure V-J evenness. Public clonotypes were defined as clonotypes shared by more than one individual. The raw public data were reprocessed by TCRdb itself: fastp quality trimming at Q25, MiXCR clonotype calling, in-frame beta chains only. Every distinct CDR3 protein forms one entry, paired with its most common genes and DNA. TCRdb, rather than the study authors, made the V and J calls. This sample is represented by about 470,000 distinct CDR3 sequences; 15% to 20% of them were singletons. The ten largest clones add up to about 12% of the sample.

The label giving this sample's time point can be read as: newly diagnosed GD, antithyroid drugs for less than 3 months. For both TCR sequencing and RNA sequencing, RNA was extracted from PBMCs using TRIzol. Graves' disease was diagnosed according to American Thyroid Association guidelines. Patients for the study were recruited at an endocrinology department in Xi'an, China. Each patient gave 9 to 10 milliliters of peripheral blood, collected in an EDTA anticoagulant tube. PBMCs were isolated by Ficoll Paque Plus density gradient separation without further T cell sorting. An Agilent 2100 Bioanalyzer and agarose gel were used to assess RNA quality, and a NanoDrop 2000 was used to measure RNA concentration. The data were also submitted as part of a second study, on T cells in Graves' hyperthyroidism and ophthalmopathy. As that second paper reports: Stable Graves' hyperthyroidism was defined as no progression to ophthalmopathy during 18 months of follow-up. Hyperthyroidism patients were aged 18 to 65 years and newly diagnosed, with disease duration of less than 2 months. The study excluded patients with uncontrolled infections, other autoimmune diseases, pregnancy or lactation. Diagnoses relied on clinical symptoms, serum thyroxine and TRAb, thyroid ultrasound and orbital computed tomography. The TCR CDR3 was subjected to a first round of RT-PCR using the HTBI primer set and the Qiagen OneStep RT-PCR kit. Most expanded thyroid clonotypes (frequency above 0.001) were also detected in blood, a finding suggesting that blood repertoires may reflect thyroid immune responses. In cross-validation, a model built on a 13 V-J signature told ophthalmopathy apart from stable hyperthyroidism with 85% to 90% sensitivity and about 81% specificity, and in testing the same model reached 80%/75%. In validation, the model predicted progression to ophthalmopathy with roughly 70% sensitivity and 72% to 75% specificity, a median of approximately 6.7 months before onset. To identify distinguishing TCR V-J signatures, a discovery cohort of about a hundred patients was used, comprising 43 with Graves' ophthalmopathy and 55 to 65 with stable Graves' hyperthyroidism. Prospective prediction of ophthalmopathy was tested in an independent validation cohort of 18 to 20 hyperthyroidism patients and 15 to 17 patients who later progressed to ophthalmopathy. For training and testing, the 100 or so patients in the discovery cohort were randomly divided in a 7:3 ratio. The study also compared thyroid tissue and blood T-cell repertoires from over 5 Graves' hyperthyroidism patients. Following sampling, methimazole starting at 30 mg daily was given to hyperthyroidism patients, and high-dose intravenous methylprednisolone was given to ophthalmopathy patients. Libraries were constructed in a second round of multiplex PCR, after which size selection and purification were performed. Libraries were sequenced paired-end with 100 bp reads on an Illumina HiSeq2000. Raw data were processed with SOAPnuke, discarding reads with adapters, uncalled bases, mean Phred below 15, or no exact constant-primer or identifier match. High-quality paired reads were merged with COPE v1.2.5, and unique nucleotide sequences were defined as clonotypes. MiTCR v1.1 was used to align the clonotypes against IMGT TRBV, TRBD and TRBJ reference segments. Analysis was restricted to V-J combinations with a frequency above 0.0001, which covered 99% to 99.2% of repertoires. A TCS score was defined as the ratio between F50 (clonal expansion) and ExV (chaos), using BLOSUM62-based TCRdist between CDR3 peptides within each V-J. Welch's t-statistics and random forest reduced several hundred V-J features to about 12, which were used in a naive Bayes classifier (R e1071). Sample size was not statistically predetermined, and blinding of investigators to group allocation was not performed. TCR Vbeta CDR3 sequencing of 120 to 150 peripheral blood samples (43 ophthalmopathy, 75 to 85 hyperthyroidism and roughly 17 progressor patients) is reported in the paper.

This sequence was found in a man in his forties with Graves disease. Donor details come from another sample of the same person, matched by shared clones. Sequencing used peripheral blood mononuclear cells (PBMCs), obtained at new diagnosis, from a patient treated with antithyroid drugs.

Here the CDR3 is given as CASSFGGDDEQFF. The DNA sequence is as follows: TGTGCCAGCAGCTTTGGGGGGGACGATGAGCAGTTCTTC. The chain is assembled from TRBV5-6 and TRBJ2-1; TRBD2 lines up with 7 middle nucleotides. CDR3 length: 13 amino acids, cysteine to phenylalanine. Only the CDR3 DNA is retained, 39 bases long and in frame from the first base. Via the germline V gene, CDR1 is SGHDT and CDR2 YYEEEE. After removal of 2 bases from V and 8 bases from J, the junction retains 4 bases not matched to a gene.